The rows below give T cell receptor beta chains drawn from one sample of a study of T cell repertoires in cytomegalovirus infection. Their antigens are not known. TCRdb analysed the reads with MiXCR anew, one entry per CDR3 protein. This sample has 900,000 to 950,000 distinct CDR3 sequences, with roughly 30% found just once. Source: cultured CD8+ T cells from PBMCs, taken from culture after CMV antigen stimulation. These receptors were obtained from a human donor in good health (CMV status not recorded). Some clones in this sample may be carry-over from other donors' samples. CDR3s include the opening cysteine and the closing phenylalanine or tryptophan. D genes are given only for firm matches. Part of the rows lack a size; the others show once, few, many or a class for expanded clones.

abundance	d_gene	v_gene	len	j_gene	CDR3nt	CDR3aa
few	NA	TRBV27	16	TRBJ2-6	TGTGCCAGCAGTCCCCAACAGGGCTCTGGGGCCAACGTCCTGACTTTC	CASSPQQGSGANVLTF
NA	NA	TRBV18	13	TRBJ2-7	TGTGCCAGCTCACCACCCAGGGTCTACGAGCAGTACTTC	CASSPPRVYEQYF
NA	NA	TRBV10-3	13	TRBJ1-5	TGTGCCATCAGTGCCAGCTACAATCAGCCCCAGCATTTT	CAISASYNQPQHF
NA	NA	TRBV7-9	15	TRBJ2-1	TGTGCCAGCAGCTATACAGGAAGCCTGGGCAATGAGCAGTTCTTC	CASSYTGSLGNEQFF
NA	NA	TRBV18	15	TRBJ2-2	TGTGCCAGCCCAGGCTTGGGACGCAACACCGGGGAGCTGTTTTTT	CASPGLGRNTGELFF
few	TRBD1	TRBV5-1	16	TRBJ2-2	TGCGCCAGCAGCAACCGGACAGGGGGAGGGCCCCGGGAGCTGTTTTTT	CASSNRTGGGPRELFF
NA	TRBD2	TRBV13	19	TRBJ2-1	TGTGCCAGCAGCTCCACCCCGGGACTAGCGGGGGAACCCGAAGATGAGCAGTTCTTC	CASSSTPGLAGEPEDEQFF
NA	NA	TRBV7-4	13	TRBJ2-7	TGTGCCCTCGAGAGAGCAGACTCCTACGAGCAGTACTTC	CALERADSYEQYF
few	TRBD2	TRBV5-4	16	TRBJ2-1	TGTGCCAGCAGCTCCGGAGCGGGGGGGGTTGGTAATGAGCAGTTCTTC	CASSSGAGGVGNEQFF
NA	NA	TRBV10-3	12	TRBJ2-5	TGTGCCATCAGTGTGGCTCAAGAGACCCAGTACTTC	CAISVAQETQYF